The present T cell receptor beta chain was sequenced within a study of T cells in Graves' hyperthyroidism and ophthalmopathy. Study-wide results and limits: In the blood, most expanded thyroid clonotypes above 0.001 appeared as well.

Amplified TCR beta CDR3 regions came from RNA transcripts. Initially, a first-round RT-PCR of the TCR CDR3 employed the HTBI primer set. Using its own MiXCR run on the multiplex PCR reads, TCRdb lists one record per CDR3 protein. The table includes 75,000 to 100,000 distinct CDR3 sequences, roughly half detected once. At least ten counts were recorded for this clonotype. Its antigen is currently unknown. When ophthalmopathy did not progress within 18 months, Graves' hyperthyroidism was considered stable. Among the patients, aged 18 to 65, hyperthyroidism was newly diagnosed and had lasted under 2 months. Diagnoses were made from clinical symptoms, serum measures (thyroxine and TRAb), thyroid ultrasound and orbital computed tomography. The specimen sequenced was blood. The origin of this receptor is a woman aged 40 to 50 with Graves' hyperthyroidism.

In nucleotides, the CDR3 is TGCAGTGCAACAGGAACTAGCGGGCGCATTTATGCCTACGAGCAGTACTTC. Encoded protein: CSATGTSGRIYAYEQYF. The rearrangement links TRBV20-1 to TRBJ2-7; the match to TRBD2 covers 9 bases. The CDR3 loop spans 17 amino acids. Losses at the gene ends were 6 bases for V and 2 bases for J; bases not matched to a gene: 17. Per germline, CDR1 DFQATT and CDR2 SNEGSKA (reference sequence).